Below, 6 T cell receptor beta chains from the same sample are listed, as sequenced in a study of T-cell reconstitution after alpha-beta-depleted transplantation in children. Unique molecular identifiers were used to barcode this TCRbeta library. TCRdb called the PCR reads again in MiXCR, with one record for every CDR3 protein. The sample holds hundreds of thousands of distinct CDR3 sequences, under 15% seen once. Here the sequenced sample was PBMCs from the stem cell graft donor, taken from the stem cell graft. Source of these receptors: a human donor who donated a stem cell graft to a child with combined immunodeficiency.

This clonotype came up many times. Here the CDR3 reads CASSNGLGGYTF. The CDR3 bases are TGCGCCAGCAGTAATGGCTTAGGTGGCTACACCTTC. The chain links TRBV5-1 to TRBJ1-2, with no clear D. V dropped 5 bases and J dropped 7 bases, with 12 bases sitting between them. Germline V lookup: CDR1 SGHRS, CDR2 YFSETQ. This CDR3 has 12 residues. Supplemented by reference TRBV5-1 and TRBJ1-2, the full variable domain reads KAGVTQTPRYLIKTRGQQVTLSCSPISGHRSVSWYQQTPGQGLQFLFEYFSETQRNKGNFPGRFSGRQFSNSRSEMNVSTLELGDSALYLCASSNGLGGYTFGSGTRLTVV.

The count of this clonotype is one. The chain couples TRBV7-2 to TRBJ1-2; D possibly corresponds to TRBD1 (5 bases). With 0 bases removed from V and 4 bases from J, the gap between germline ends came to 15 bases. The CDR3 is 16 amino acids. From germline, CDR1 is SGHTA and CDR2 FQGNSA. CDR3 region: CASSLAGQGGLYGYTF. The CDR3, as DNA: TGTGCCAGCAGCTTAGCGGGTCAGGGAGGACTCTATGGCTACACCTTC.

The V and J genes are TRBV6-1 and TRBJ1-1, with D uncertain. V lost 0 bases and J lost 5, with 13 bases in between. This CDR3 spans 15 amino acids. Germline CDR1 is MNHNS and CDR2 is SASEGT. The CDR3 DNA sequence: TGTGCCAGCAGTGAAGCGCTTCGACACCCGACTGAAGCTTTCTTT. This translates into CASSEALRHPTEAFF.

The chain carries TRBV4-1 and TRBJ2-2; no clear D gene. The CDR3 is 12 residues long. Trimming shortened V by 0 bases and J by 9 bases, and 5 bases separated the two germline ends. Germline V gene sequence: CDR1 MGHRA, CDR2 YSYEKL. CDR3 residues: CASSQDARELFF. Here the CDR3 DNA reads TGCGCCAGCAGCCAAGACGCCCGGGAGCTGTTTTTT.

This clonotype showed up just a few times. J is TRBJ2-3 and V is TRBV29-1; D possibly corresponds to TRBD2 (6 bases). Germline values: CDR1 SQVTM, CDR2 ANQGSEA. This CDR3 has 14 amino acids. Trimming removed 7 bases at V and 0 bases at J, with 14 bases between. The CDR3 bases are TGCAGCGCCCAAGGGAGGAAAAGCACAGATACGCAGTATTTT. Protein sequence: CSAQGRKSTDTQYF.

This clonotype was recorded a few times. This sequence joins TRBV30 and TRBJ1-3; tentative D call: TRBD1 (5 bases). Trimming took off 2 bases at V and 4 bases at J, with 15 bases between the two ends. There are 15 residues in the CDR3. Germline assignment: CDR1 GTSNPN and CDR2 SVGIG (reference sequence). Here the CDR3 DNA reads TGTGCCTGGAGTCAAGGGACTGCTGCGGGAAACACCATATATTTT. Translation gives CAWSQGTAAGNTIYF.